Only a few counts were recorded for the clone carrying this T cell receptor beta chain. This could be a read error, since a much larger clone is one nucleotide away. The sample is drawn from a study of metastatic and nonmetastatic thyroid tumors. TCRdb re-analyzed the PCR reads through MiXCR. The sample carries 15,000 to 18,000 clones, over 20% recorded once. Not a single patient had been given any form of treatment at any point before undergoing thyroid surgery. Between the trimmed V and J ends, which lost 7 bases and 12 bases, there was a span of 19 bases. Per germline, CDR1 SNHLY and CDR2 FYNNEI. The CDR3 totals 13 residues.

This chain joins TRBV2 and TRBJ2-1, with D tentatively TRBD1 (6 bases). This sequence originates from a female donor with papillary thyroid cancer or a benign thyroid nodule (not recorded which). Some clones in this sample may be carry-over from other donors' samples. The sample comprised tumor tissue. The CDR3 DNA reads TGTGCCAGCACTGCTGGGGACACCCGGGGGCAGTTCTTC. Translation: CASTAGDTRGQFF.